This is a list of T cell receptor beta chains from one sample in a study of regulatory T cells in long-lasting Graves disease. TCRdb called the multiplex PCR reads again in MiXCR, with one record for every CDR3 protein. The table shows roughly 380,000 distinct CDR3 sequences, with approximately 15% occurring only once. The sample was also reused in another study, on T cells in Graves' hyperthyroidism and ophthalmopathy.

The material sequenced was peripheral blood mononuclear cells (PBMCs), taken at new diagnosis, from a patient treated with antithyroid drugs. The receptors shown here come from a man aged 40-55 years with Graves disease. Each CDR3 is given with its conserved first and last residue. D genes are given only for firm matches. Clone size is not always given. Where it is, it says once, few, many or a class for expanded clones.

CDR3nt,CDR3aa,d_gene,j_gene,v_gene,len,abundance
TGTGCCAGCAGTTACTCGGACATCTACTATGGCTACACCTTC,CASSYSDIYYGYTF,.,TRBJ1-2,TRBV6-4,14,many
TGTGCCAGCAGCGTCGGTGGGGCTAGCGGGGGAGAGACCCAGTACTTC,CASSVGGASGGETQYF,TRBD2,TRBJ2-5,TRBV9,16,many
TGCAACGTCCAAGGACTAGCGGGGGGCGGCACCGGGGAGCTGTTTTTT,CNVQGLAGGGTGELFF,TRBD2,TRBJ2-2,TRBV29-1,16,.
TGTGCCAGCAGTTACTTCTCCTTTCCCTTGAACACTGAAGCTTTCTTT,CASSYFSFPLNTEAFF,.,TRBJ1-1,TRBV6-2/TRBV6-3,16,.
TGTGCCAGTAGTATAGGGGGTGGAGGACCTGAAGCTTTCTTT,CASSIGGGGPEAFF,.,TRBJ1-1,TRBV19,14,few
TGTGCCAGCAGCTCAGCAGCGGGGGCAGAATGGGAAAAACTGTTTTTT,CASSSAAGAEWEKLFF,.,TRBJ1-4,TRBV11-2,16,.
TGTGCCAGCAGCCCCAGGGGAAGTAATTCACCCCTCCACTTT,CASSPRGSNSPLHF,.,TRBJ1-6,TRBV4-2,14,.
TGCAGCGTCGAAATAGCGGGGGCGGAGACCCAGTACTTC,CSVEIAGAETQYF,TRBD2,TRBJ2-5,TRBV29-1,13,few
TGTGCCAGCAGTTTAGGGGGCAGACCCTATGGCTACACCTTC,CASSLGGRPYGYTF,.,TRBJ1-2,TRBV12-3/TRBV12-4,14,.
TGTGCCAGCAGGTACCCGGGAGGGGGCTCTGGAGAGACCCAGTACTTC,CASRYPGGGSGETQYF,.,TRBJ2-5,TRBV6-5,16,once